These 28 T cell receptor beta chains share one sample of origin, sequenced in a study of blood T cell repertoires in COVID-19. Clones were read by immunoSEQ multiplex PCR, and TCRdb kept only the in-frame ones, dropping some. This sample carries around 200,000 clones, roughly 89% of them seen once, and the ten largest clones take over 3%. The sample taken for sequencing was PBMCs or T cells enriched from blood (not recorded which). The receptors derive from a woman between 35 and 50 years old with acute COVID-19.

This rearrangement joins TRBV14 to TRBJ1-1; D gene uncertain. The germline V gene encodes CDR1 SGHDN and CDR2 FVKESK. CDR3 length equals 16 residues. Between the trimmed V and J ends, which lost 0 bases and 3 bases, there was a span of 14 bases. CDR3 residues: CASSQDRGWADTEAFF. CDR3 nucleotide sequence: TGTGCCAGCAGCCAAGATCGAGGGTGGGCGGACACTGAAGCTTTCTTT.

The chain recombines TRBV27 with TRBJ1-5; 11 bases match TRBD1. V lost 1 base, J lost 7 bases, and 9 bases stayed unmatched. The CDR3 sequence is 17 residues long. Germline CDR1 reads MNHEY; CDR2 reads SMNVEV (reference sequence). The CDR3 is CASSLWGDRGYVQPQHF. In DNA form, the CDR3 reads TGTGCCAGCAGTTTATGGGGGGACAGGGGGTACGTGCAGCCCCAGCATTTT.

The V gene is TRBV7-9, the J gene TRBJ1-5; 9 nucleotides match TRBD1. CDR1 is SEHNR, CDR2 FQNEAQ, per germline (reference sequence). V lost 1 base to trimming and J lost 0 bases; unmatched junction nucleotides: 1. This CDR3 comprises 16 residues. The CDR3 protein is CASSLGTGASNQPQHF. CDR3 DNA sequence: TGTGCCAGCAGCTTAGGGACAGGGGCTAGCAATCAGCCCCAGCATTTT.

This chain connects TRBV5-4 to TRBJ1-1; unclear D gene. The germline V gene has CDR1 SGHNT and CDR2 YYREEE (reference sequence). The V gene lost 4 bases and the J gene lost 2 bases, with 6 bases spanning the gap. The CDR3 loop spans 12 amino acids. In nucleotides, the CDR3 is TGTGCCAGCAGCCCCGTAAACACTGAAGCTTTCTTT. It yields the protein CASSPVNTEAFF.

V usage is TRBV24-1 and J usage is TRBJ2-2; 7 positions match TRBD1. From germline, CDR1 is KGHDR and CDR2 SFDVKD. CDR3 length equals 14 residues. V lost 3 bases and J lost 7; bases outside the gene matches: 4. DNA for the CDR3: TGTGCCACCAGTGATCCCAGGGGGATCGGGGAGCTGTTTTTT. Amino acid sequence: CATSDPRGIGELFF.

The chain combines TRBV7-8 with TRBJ2-5, with D possibly being TRBD2 (6 bases). The CDR3 length is 15 residues. Trimming removed 6 bases from V and 2 bases from J, with 16 bases in between. Germline V gene sequence: CDR1 SGHVS, CDR2 FQNEAQ. This CDR3 is CASRVAGLIQETQYF. The CDR3 bases are TGTGCCAGCAGGGTCGCGGGGCTCATACAAGAGACCCAGTACTTC.

The rearrangement uses TRBV20-1 and TRBJ2-7; possibly TRBD1 for D (6 bases). The CDR3 is made up of 11 amino acids. Germline assignment: CDR1 DFQATT and CDR2 SNEGSKA (reference sequence). V dropped 1 base and J dropped 6 bases, with 7 bases sitting between them. The CDR3 reads CSARVGAEQYF. The CDR3 DNA reads TGCAGTGCTAGAGTGGGGGCCGAGCAGTACTTC.

The chain carries TRBV29-1 and TRBJ1-2; D unresolved. Trimming took off 1 base at V and 5 bases at J, with 14 bases between the two ends. Germline-derived CDR1 and CDR2 are SQVTM and ANQGSEA. The CDR3 contains 14 residues. The CDR3 loop is CSVEVPGVAYGYTF. The CDR3 DNA sequence: TGCAGCGTTGAAGTACCGGGTGTCGCTTATGGCTACACCTTC.

The chain joins TRBV18 to TRBJ2-1; 9 bases match TRBD1. Germline values: CDR1 KGHSH, CDR2 LQKENI. J was trimmed by 8 bases and V by 5 bases; bases with no gene match: 19. The CDR3 totals 18 residues. CDR3 protein: CASSTQGTGFRRGHEQFF. CDR3 nucleotides: TGTGCCAGCTCAACGCAAGGGACAGGGTTCCGTAGAGGGCATGAGCAGTTCTTC.

The chain links TRBV5-1 to TRBJ1-2; D gene ambiguous. The V and J ends lost 3 bases and 8 bases respectively, with 20 bases between them. This CDR3 contains 15 residues. Germline V gene lookup returns CDR1 SGHRS and CDR2 YFSETQ. In nucleotides, the CDR3 is TGCGCCAGCAGCTATGACGGATGGGGAGGGTCCGGCTACACCTTC. Protein: CASSYDGWGGSGYTF.

The chain has TRBV11-2 and TRBJ1-6; 7 bases are shared with TRBD1. Per the germline V gene, CDR1 is SGHAT and CDR2 is FQNNGV. Unmatched junction bases numbered 13, after V lost 6 bases and J lost 8 bases. The CDR3 spans 16 residues. The CDR3 loop is CASRNYRDRLDSPLHF. CDR3 nucleotides: TGTGCCAGCAGGAACTACCGGGACAGACTCGATTCACCCCTCCACTTT.

This chain joins TRBV19 and TRBJ2-3; possibly TRBD2 for D (5 bases). CDR3 length equals 14 residues. Trimming pared 2 bases from V and 4 bases from J, leaving 10 bases between. Germline lookup yields CDR1 LNHDA and CDR2 SQIVND (reference sequence). CDR3 sequence (DNA): TGTGCCAGTAGTATATTGGCTAGCTCAGATACGCAGTATTTT. Encoded protein: CASSILASSDTQYF.

The rearrangement links TRBV7-8 to TRBJ2-1, with 7 nucleotides matching TRBD2. V was clipped by 4 bases and J by 0 bases; unmatched bases: 6. CDR1 SGHVS and CDR2 FQNEAQ come from the germline V gene. The CDR3 covers 16 residues. The CDR3 protein is CASSSKRGGSYNEQFF. The DNA for the CDR3 is TGTGCCAGCAGCTCAAAACGCGGGGGCTCCTACAATGAGCAGTTCTTC.

The V and J genes are TRBV7-6 and TRBJ2-1; D might be TRBD1 (6 bases). CDR1 is SGHVS and CDR2 is FNYEAQ in the germline V gene. The CDR3 has 16 residues. Trimming took off 5 bases at V and 3 bases at J, with 17 bases between the two ends. CDR3 protein: CASSSAGIRGYNEQFF. The CDR3 nucleotides read TGTGCCAGCAGCAGCGCCGGGATCAGGGGCTACAATGAGCAGTTCTTC.

This clone was recorded once. The V call is TRBV12-3 or TRBV12-4, the J call TRBJ1-1; possibly TRBD1 for D (5 bases). V dropped 6 bases and J dropped 6 bases, with 11 bases sitting between them. The CDR3 has 12 amino acids. The CDR3 is CASSPPGSEAFF. In DNA form, the CDR3 reads TGTGCCAGCAGCCCACCAGGGTCTGAAGCTTTCTTT.

The rearrangement joins TRBV6-2 or TRBV6-3 to TRBJ1-1, with a possible D match to TRBD1 (5 bases). V was trimmed by 7 bases and J by 6 bases, leaving 18 bases between them. CDR1 MNHEY and CDR2 SVGEGT come from the germline V gene. The CDR3 loop spans 14 amino acids. CDR3 DNA: TGTGCCAGCACCCCTCAGGGATTGAGCGCTGAAGCTTTCTTT. Translated, it gives CASTPQGLSAEAFF.

CDR3 amino acids: CSVGGDREEYQETQYF. CDR3 nucleotides: TGCAGCGTCGGTGGGGACAGGGAGGAGTACCAAGAGACCCAGTACTTC. The rearrangement uses TRBV29-1 and TRBJ2-5; 9 bases match TRBD1. J gave up 0 bases and V 6 bases, and 11 bases lay outside the gene matches. Per germline, CDR1 SQVTM and CDR2 ANQGSEA. This CDR3 spans 16 amino acids.

The CDR3 loop reads CASSSESDREDNYGYTF. CDR3 nucleotide sequence: TGCGCCAGCAGTTCCGAGTCGGACAGGGAAGATAACTATGGCTACACCTTC. V gene TRBV23-1 combines with J gene TRBJ1-2; 8 positions agree with TRBD1. TRBV23-1 is an ORF; its function is uncertain. The length of the CDR3 is 17 residues. Germline trimming cut 5 bases from V and 1 base from J; bases unmatched to any gene: 12.

Details on this clone: The identical CDR3 is also encoded by other nucleotide sequences in the sample. The chain recombines TRBV11-3 with TRBJ1-1; no reliable D call. The V gene's germline CDR1 is SGHNT and CDR2 YENEEA. This CDR3 comprises 13 residues. Trimming took 1 base from V and 3 from J, leaving 6 bases between them. This CDR3 is CASSLVPYTEAFF. Written as DNA, the CDR3 is TGTGCCAGCAGCTTAGTTCCATACACTGAAGCTTTCTTT. The full variable domain, with the rest looked up from reference TRBV11-3 and TRBJ1-1, is EAGVVQSPRYKIIEKKQPVAFWCNPISGHNTLYWYLQNLGQGPELLIRYENEEAVDDSQLPKDRFSAERLKGVDSTLKIQPAELGDSAVYLCASSLVPYTEAFFGQGTRLTVV.

The chain combines TRBV5-1 with TRBJ1-1, with D maybe TRBD1 (5 bases). CDR3 size: 15 residues. V was clipped by 0 bases and J by 1 base, with 10 bases between them. Germline CDR1 and CDR2: SGHRS and YFSETQ. DNA of the CDR3: TGCGCCAGCAGCTTGGCAGGGCGAACGAACACTGAAGCTTTCTTT. This translates into CASSLAGRTNTEAFF.

The V gene is TRBV12-3 or TRBV12-4, the J gene TRBJ2-4, with a possible D match to TRBD2 (7 bases). The CDR3 contains 13 residues. V was shortened by 3 bases and J by 14 bases, with 17 bases between the two germline ends. The CDR3 DNA reads as TGTGCCAGCAGTTTGCCCGGAGGAGGGGGGGAGTACTTC. Residues: CASSLPGGGGEYF.

This clone has a handful of counts. V is TRBV6-1 and J is TRBJ1-2; D is uncertain. The CDR3 totals 13 residues. Germline assignment: CDR1 MNHNS and CDR2 SASEGT. V was clipped by 1 base and J by 8 bases, with 11 bases between them. The CDR3 DNA sequence: TGTGCCAGCAGTGAAGGGCGGGTGGAGGGCTACACCTTC. Encoded protein: CASSEGRVEGYTF.

This clone has just one count. The chain joins TRBV24-1 to TRBJ2-3; D is undetermined. The length of the CDR3 is 10 residues. CDR1 is KGHDR and CDR2 is SFDVKD in the germline V gene. CDR3 region: CEESTDTQYF. The CDR3, as DNA: TGTGAGGAGAGCACAGATACGCAGTATTTT.

The gene calls are TRBV7-9 and TRBJ1-6, with D unresolved. Germline V gene lookup returns CDR1 SEHNR and CDR2 FQNEAQ (reference sequence). The germline V and J ends were trimmed by 1 base and 9 bases, with 19 bases remaining between them. This CDR3 contains 17 residues. In nucleotides, the CDR3 is TGTGCCAGCAGCTTAGTTTTAGGCCGCGAGGGTTCTTCACCCCTCCACTTT. Protein: CASSLVLGREGSSPLHF.

This chain uses TRBV29-1 with TRBJ1-1, with TRBD1 identical over 11 bases. CDR1 is SQVTM, CDR2 ANQGSEA, per germline. The junction had 2 bases not matched to a gene; V was cut back by 3 bases and J by 5 bases. This CDR3 is 13 amino acids long. CDR3 DNA: TGCAGCGTTGAGGGACAGGGGGGGACTGAAGCTTTCTTT. Protein: CSVEGQGGTEAFF.

In this sample, this clone turned up a few times. The V call is TRBV9, the J call TRBJ2-1; D perhaps matches TRBD2 (5 bases). Germline values: CDR1 SGDLS, CDR2 YYNGEE. This CDR3 spans 14 amino acids. V gave up 5 bases and J gave up 5 bases, with 14 bases separating them. The CDR3 DNA sequence: TGTGCCAGCAGGCAAGCGGAACTGGACAATGAGCAGTTCTTC. This encodes CASRQAELDNEQFF. Full variable domain (outside the CDR3, taken from reference TRBV9 and TRBJ2-1): DSGVTQTPKHLITATGQRVTLRCSPRSGDLSVYWYQQSLDQGLQFLIQYYNGEERAKGNILERFSAQQFPDLHSELNLSSLELGDSALYFCASRQAELDNEQFFGPGTRLTVL.

The chain is built from TRBV19 and TRBJ1-1, with TRBD1 identical over 7 bases. CDR3 length: 16 residues. After removal of 0 bases from V and 4 bases from J, the junction contained 8 bases not matched to a gene. CDR1 is LNHDA, CDR2 SQIVND, per germline (reference sequence). This CDR3 reads CASSIDRAGGVTEAFF. The CDR3 bases are TGTGCCAGTAGTATAGATCGCGCAGGGGGAGTCACTGAAGCTTTCTTT.

V gene TRBV14 combines with J gene TRBJ2-5, with D maybe TRBD2 (5 bases). The CDR3 consists of 16 residues. CDR1 and CDR2 from the germline V gene are SGHDN and FVKESK. The V and J ends lost 1 base and 5 bases respectively, with 17 bases between them. The CDR3 sequence is CASSQVRGIRRETQYF. In DNA, the CDR3 is TGTGCCAGCAGCCAAGTTCGAGGGATAAGGCGTGAGACCCAGTACTTC.